Sequencing of this T cell receptor (beta chain) was carried out in a study of vaccination effects on CD4 cells after COVID-19. Study-wide background: It was a median of 72 days after the second dose that post-vaccine samples were obtained.

Study findings and constraints: Marked contraction was observed in infection-induced and vaccine-induced clones late after vaccination.

Profiled with immunoSEQ multiplex PCR; TCRdb holds only in-frame clones, not every one. The data hold tens of thousands of clones, with over 55% observed a single time. The V end was cut by 1 base, the J end by 7 bases, with 10 bases between. Per germline, CDR1 LGHDT and CDR2 YNNKEL (reference sequence). The CDR3 runs 13 residues. Concerning this clone: The antigen is unknown. This sample also contains other DNA sequences that code for the same CDR3.

Expansion with viral peptide pools was applied to antigen-specific CD4+ T cells by the ViraFEST assay prior to sequencing. The culture ran for approximately 11 days before CD4+ T cells were isolated. Either the BNT162b2 or mRNA-1273 vaccine was given to participants in two doses. A density of approximately 2.2 million PBMC per well was used; these cells were cultured with roughly 10 IU/ml IL-2 and around 10 ug/ml peptides. This receptor was obtained from a human donor who received a COVID-19 vaccine. The V and J genes are TRBV3-1 (or the pseudogene TRBV3-2) and TRBJ1-2; D is unclear. Sequencing was performed on CD4+ T cells from PBMCs cultured with SARS-CoV-2 spike peptides, taken after COVID-19 vaccination. Written as DNA, the CDR3 is TGTGCCAGCAGCCAAGTCCCCGGAATTGGCTACACCTTC. It specifies CASSQVPGIGYTF.